This TCR beta chain was documented in a study of a mutant IDH1 vaccine in newly diagnosed glioma. Across the study: Treated patients were roughly 60% male, approximately 40% female, mean age around 40 years. Earlier care involved radiotherapy, temozolomide, or both, and the majority received both.

Using immunoSEQ multiplex PCR, the repertoire was profiled, and TCRdb retains in-frame clones only, with some absent. The sample yields 98,000 or so clones, around 90% seen once. Trimming shortened V by 2 bases and J by 0 bases, and 8 bases separated the two germline ends. The germline gives CDR1 KGHSH, CDR2 LQKENI. The CDR3 totals 16 residues. Described time point: baseline, week 1 (first vaccination visit). Treatment reported: pre-vaccination baseline after standard-of-care therapy. Tumors from donors were new WHO grade 3 or 4 IDH1-mutant astrocytomas with ATRX loss. This clonotype was obtained from a woman aged 45-60 years with glioma. The starting material was PBMCs, obtained from a glioma patient treated with radiotherapy, temozolomide or both. The V and J genes are TRBV18 and TRBJ2-6; D not certain. The CDR3 region is CASSPFETSGANVLTF. The CDR3, as DNA: TGTGCCAGCTCACCATTTGAGACCTCTGGGGCCAACGTCCTGACTTTC.